The rows below give T cell receptor beta chains drawn from one sample of a study of control samples from healthy donors and cancer patients. The repertoire was sequenced with immunoSEQ multiplex PCR; TCRdb's copy has only in-frame clones and lacks some. Among about 98,000 clones listed, more than 75% were seen once. The sample taken for sequencing was blood. The receptors were gathered from a man aged 55 to 69 in good health. Both conserved end residues are part of each CDR3. The D gene is left open where the match is weak. The listing skips clone size in some rows; elsewhere it reads once, few, many or a size class.

TRBJ1-2,-,-,TRBV5-4,16,TGTGCCAGCAGCTCACCAGGGACAAAATCTAACTATGGCTACACCTTC,CASSSPGTKSNYGYTF
TRBJ2-1,-,-,TRBV24-1,13,TGTGCCACCAGAGGGGGGGTTTCGAATGAGCAGTTCTTC,CATRGGVSNEQFF
TRBJ1-2,-,-,TRBV6-5,12,TGTGCCAGCAGGACAACCCACTATGGCTACACCTTC,CASRTTHYGYTF
TRBJ1-1,-,-,TRBV2,14,TGTGCCAGCTTGCTTGGGGCTGGGGGCACTGAAGCTTTCTTT,CASLLGAGGTEAFF
TRBJ1-4,-,-,TRBV6-5,15,TGTGCCAGCAGAACCCGGGCGGAGGAGGGGAGGAAACTGTTTTTT,CASRTRAEEGRKLFF
TRBJ1-4,TRBD1,-,TRBV7-9,17,TGTGCCAGCACCATGATGGAGGGGACAGGGGTTAATGAAAAACTGTTTTTT,CASTMMEGTGVNEKLFF
TRBJ2-3,-,-,TRBV6-4,15,TGTGCCAGCAGTGACGGTGAGGGGGGCACAGATACGCAGTATTTT,CASSDGEGGTDTQYF
TRBJ1-2,TRBD1,-,TRBV19,15,TGTGCCAGTAGTATCGGGACAGAATATAACTATGGCTACACCTTC,CASSIGTEYNYGYTF
TRBJ2-1,TRBD2,-,TRBV5-1,15,TGCGCCAGCAGCTCCAGACCCGGGAGGTACAATGAGCAGTTCTTC,CASSSRPGRYNEQFF
TRBJ2-7,TRBD1,-,TRBV5-1,13,TGCGCCAGCAGCCTCGACAGGGCCCTCGAGCAGTACTTC,CASSLDRALEQYF
TRBJ1-4,-,-,TRBV2,14,TGTGCCAGCTTACAGGGTTTGGGTAATGAAAAACTGTTTTTT,CASLQGLGNEKLFF
TRBJ2-7,TRBD2,-,TRBV28,17,TGTGCCAGCAGTTCCCCGCGGGGGCTAGCGGGTCCCTACGAGCAGTACTTC,CASSSPRGLAGPYEQYF
TRBJ1-2,TRBD1,-,TRBV28,17,TGTGCCAGCAGTTTAGGAGGGACAGGGTTCGCTAACTATGGCTACACCTTC,CASSLGGTGFANYGYTF
TRBJ2-5,-,-,TRBV29-1,14,TGCAGCGTTAACCTGGACGGACGACAAGAGACCCAGTACTTC,CSVNLDGRQETQYF
TRBJ2-1,-,-,TRBV7-9,13,TGTGCCAGCAGCTTAGGGTCCCTGGATGAGCAGTTCTTC,CASSLGSLDEQFF
TRBJ2-2,TRBD1,-,TRBV2,15,TGTGCCAGCAGCCCCAGGGGGTGGGGGACCGGGGAGCTGTTTTTT,CASSPRGWGTGELFF
TRBJ1-1,-,-,TRBV5-1,17,TGCGCCAGCAGCAACCCACTTGAAACAGGGTGGAGCACTGAAGCTTTCTTT,CASSNPLETGWSTEAFF
TRBJ2-1,TRBD2,-,TRBV12-3/TRBV12-4,12,TGTGCCAGCAGCAGGACTAGCGGCGAGCAGTTCTTC,CASSRTSGEQFF
TRBJ1-2,TRBD1,-,TRBV10-3,14,TGTGCCATCAGTGAGTCTCAGGGGGTGGATGGCTACACCTTC,CAISESQGVDGYTF
TRBJ1-2,TRBD1,-,TRBV28,16,TGTGCCAGCAGTTCTCCCCGGGCACAGGGGGCCTATGGCTACACCTTC,CASSSPRAQGAYGYTF
TRBJ1-6,-,-,TRBV3-1/TRBV3-2,14,TGTGCCAGCAGCCAAAAGAGACAGAATTCACCCCTCCACTTT,CASSQKRQNSPLHF
TRBJ1-2,TRBD1,-,TRBV4-1,17,TGCGCCAGCAGCCAACCACCAAACCAGGGGGCGAACTATGGCTACACCTTC,CASSQPPNQGANYGYTF
TRBJ1-1,TRBD1,-,TRBV28,13,TGTGCCAGCAGTCCCCAGGACAGGGGGCAAGCTTTCTTT,CASSPQDRGQAFF
TRBJ2-5,TRBD1,once,TRBV28,15,TGTGCCAGCAGCCGAAGGGGACAGGGGGAGGAGACCCAGTACTTC,CASSRRGQGEETQYF
TRBJ2-7,-,-,TRBV27,14,TGTGCCAGCAGTTTGGTGTCAGGGAGCCACGAGCAGTACTTC,CASSLVSGSHEQYF
TRBJ2-3,TRBD1,-,TRBV11-2,16,TGTGCCAGCAGCCGAAGGGGGACAGGGGTTGCAGATACGCAGTATTTT,CASSRRGTGVADTQYF
TRBJ1-4,TRBD1,-,TRBV28,19,TGTGCCAGCAGTACCAAGACAGGGAGACTAGGTGCAACTAATGAAAAACTGTTTTTT,CASSTKTGRLGATNEKLFF
TRBJ2-3,-,-,TRBV24-1,13,TGTGCCACCAGTGACGAAGCGGTAGATACGCAGTATTTT,CATSDEAVDTQYF
TRBJ2-5,TRBD2,-,TRBV4-1,15,TGCGCCAGCAGCCAAGGGACTAGCGACCAAGAGACCCAGTACTTC,CASSQGTSDQETQYF
TRBJ2-3,-,once,TRBV7-6,15,TGTGCCAGCAGCCGCAGACCAACCAACACAGATACGCAGTATTTT,CASSRRPTNTDTQYF
TRBJ1-1,TRBD1,-,TRBV6-6,15,TGTGCCAGCAGGGTATCCGGGACAGGGGGCACTGAAGCTTTCTTT,CASRVSGTGGTEAFF
TRBJ2-7,TRBD2,few,TRBV13,14,TGTGCCAGCAGCTCGGGGACTAGCTCCTACGAGCAGTACTTC,CASSSGTSSYEQYF
TRBJ2-7,TRBD1,few,TRBV7-9,16,TGTGCCAGCAGCTCCCGGAGCCGGGACAGAGCCTACGAGCAGTACTTC,CASSSRSRDRAYEQYF
TRBJ2-3,TRBD2,-,TRBV2,14,TGTGCCAGCAGTTGGGCTAGCGGTACAGATACGCAGTATTTT,CASSWASGTDTQYF
TRBJ1-6,-,-,TRBV7-9,15,TGTGCCAGCAGCTTAGCGGGCCAGTATAATTCACCCCTCCACTTT,CASSLAGQYNSPLHF
TRBJ1-2,-,once,TRBV19,12,TGTGCCAGTAATCAGGGGACCTATGGCTACACCTTC,CASNQGTYGYTF
TRBJ2-1,-,-,TRBV19,14,TGTGCCAGTAGTTCCCGTACTGTCGAAGGTGAGCAGTTCTTC,CASSSRTVEGEQFF
TRBJ1-3,-,medium-sized,TRBV5-5,14,TGTGCCAGCAGCTTGTGGGGTTCTGGAAACACCATATATTTT,CASSLWGSGNTIYF
TRBJ1-6,TRBD1,once,TRBV7-2,12,TGTGCCAGCACCCTGACAGGGTCACCCCTCCACTTT,CASTLTGSPLHF
TRBJ1-2,-,-,TRBV25-1,12,TGTGCCAGCAGTGAATTTGGGGGTAGCTACACCTTC,CASSEFGGSYTF
TRBJ2-2,TRBD2,-,TRBV9,18,TGTGCCAGCAGCGTAGCTCCTAGCGGGAGGGGGTACACCGGGGAGCTGTTTTTT,CASSVAPSGRGYTGELFF
TRBJ2-3,TRBD1,-,TRBV13,18,TGTGCCAGCAGCTTAGGGGCTTGGACAGGGGGCTACACAGATACGCAGTATTTT,CASSLGAWTGGYTDTQYF
TRBJ2-5,-,-,TRBV9,16,TGTGCCAGCAGCGTAGAAGGCAGGGTTTACCAAGAGACCCAGTACTTC,CASSVEGRVYQETQYF
TRBJ2-7,TRBD2,-,TRBV7-2,14,TGTGCCAGCAGTATAGCCGGGACTAGCTTCCAGCAGTACTTC,CASSIAGTSFQQYF